This T cell receptor beta chain was captured in a study of PD-L1 blockade in urothelial cancer. Time point noted: pretreatment peripheral blood. Measured with immunoSEQ multiplex PCR; TCRdb has only the in-frame clones, and not every one. Of 43,000 or so clones listed, 75% to 85% were seen once; the top ten hold 16%. CDR1 is SEHNR and CDR2 is FQNEAQ in the germline V gene (reference sequence). The CDR3 loop spans 16 amino acids. V dropped 1 base and J dropped 6; count of bases not matched to a gene: 4. The input for sequencing was PBMCs, taken around atezolizumab (anti-PD-L1) treatment. The TCR comes from a man between 60 and 75 years old with urothelial cancer. The V call is TRBV7-9, the J call TRBJ2-3; 13 positions match TRBD2. CDR3 sequence (DNA): TGTGCCAGCAGCTTAGGGACTAGCGGGAGAATTGATACGCAGTATTTT. Translation: CASSLGTSGRIDTQYF.